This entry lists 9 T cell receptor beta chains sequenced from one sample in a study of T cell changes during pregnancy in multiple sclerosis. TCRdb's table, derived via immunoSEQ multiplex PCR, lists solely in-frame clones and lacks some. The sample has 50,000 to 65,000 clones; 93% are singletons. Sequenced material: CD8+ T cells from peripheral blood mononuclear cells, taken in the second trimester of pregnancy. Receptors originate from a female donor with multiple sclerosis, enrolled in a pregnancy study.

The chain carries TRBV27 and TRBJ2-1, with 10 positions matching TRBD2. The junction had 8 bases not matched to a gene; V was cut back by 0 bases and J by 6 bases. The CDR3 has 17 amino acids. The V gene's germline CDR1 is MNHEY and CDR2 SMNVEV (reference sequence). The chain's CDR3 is CASSLSVTSGILNEQFF. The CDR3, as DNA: TGTGCCAGCAGTTTATCGGTAACTAGCGGGATCCTCAATGAGCAGTTCTTC.

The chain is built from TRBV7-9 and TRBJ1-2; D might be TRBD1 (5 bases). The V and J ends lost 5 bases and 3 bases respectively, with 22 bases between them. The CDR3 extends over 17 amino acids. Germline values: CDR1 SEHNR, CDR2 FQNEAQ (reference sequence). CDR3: CASSPRDPTGLDYGYTF. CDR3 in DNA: TGTGCCAGCAGCCCGCGGGACCCTACGGGGCTAGACTATGGCTACACCTTC.

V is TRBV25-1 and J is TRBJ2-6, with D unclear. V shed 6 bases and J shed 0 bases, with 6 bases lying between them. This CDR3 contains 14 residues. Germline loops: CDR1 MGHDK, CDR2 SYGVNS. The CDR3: CASSRGSGANVLTF. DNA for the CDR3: TGTGCCAGCAGCCGCGGCTCTGGGGCCAACGTCCTGACTTTC.

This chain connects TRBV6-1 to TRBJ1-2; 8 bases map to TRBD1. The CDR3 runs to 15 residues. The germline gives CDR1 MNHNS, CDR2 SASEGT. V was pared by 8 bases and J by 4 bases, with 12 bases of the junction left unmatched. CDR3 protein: CASEEGGQGSYGYTF. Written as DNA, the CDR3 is TGTGCCAGCGAAGAGGGAGGACAGGGCAGCTATGGCTACACCTTC.

The CDR3 DNA sequence: TGTGCCAGCAGCCTCAGGGTCGGACTATCCTACGAGCAGTACTTC. It encodes CASSLRVGLSYEQYF. The chain recombines TRBV5-5 with TRBJ2-7; a weak D match, TRBD2 (6 bases). Looked up from germline, CDR1 is SGHKS and CDR2 is YYEKEE (reference sequence). V lost 4 bases, J lost 1 base, and 15 bases lay in between. This CDR3 contains 15 residues.

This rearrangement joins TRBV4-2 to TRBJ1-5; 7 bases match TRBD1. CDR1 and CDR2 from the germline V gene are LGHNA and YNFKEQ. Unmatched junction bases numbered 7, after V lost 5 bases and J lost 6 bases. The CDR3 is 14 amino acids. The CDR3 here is CASSYDRAGQPQHF. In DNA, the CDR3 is TGTGCCAGCAGCTATGACAGGGCGGGTCAGCCCCAGCATTTT.

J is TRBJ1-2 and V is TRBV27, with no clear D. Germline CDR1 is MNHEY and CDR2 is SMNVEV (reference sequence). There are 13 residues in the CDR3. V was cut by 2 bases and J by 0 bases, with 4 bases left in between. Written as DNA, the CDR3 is TGTGCCAGCAGTTTAATAGCTAACTATGGCTACACCTTC. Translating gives CASSLIANYGYTF.

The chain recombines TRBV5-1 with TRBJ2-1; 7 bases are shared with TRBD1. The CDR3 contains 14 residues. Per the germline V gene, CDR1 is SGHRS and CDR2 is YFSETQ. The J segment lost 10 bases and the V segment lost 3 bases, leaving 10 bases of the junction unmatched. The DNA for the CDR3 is TGCGCCAGCAGCTGGAAACAGGGGCGTTGGGAGCAGTTCTTC. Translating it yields CASSWKQGRWEQFF. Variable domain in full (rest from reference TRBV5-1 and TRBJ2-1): KAGVTQTPRYLIKTRGQQVTLSCSPISGHRSVSWYQQTPGQGLQFLFEYFSETQRNKGNFPGRFSGRQFSNSRSEMNVSTLELGDSALYLCASSWKQGRWEQFFGPGTRLTVL.

The CDR3 loop reads CAWGGQGSEAFF. The CDR3 DNA reads as TGTGCCTGGGGAGGACAGGGCTCTGAAGCTTTCTTT. V and J are TRBV30 and TRBJ1-1; TRBD1 aligns across 8 bases. Germline CDR1 and CDR2: GTSNPN and SVGIG (reference sequence). The J segment lost 6 bases and the V segment lost 5 bases, leaving 5 bases of the junction unmatched. The CDR3 has 12 residues.